One sample yielded the 29 T cell receptor beta chains listed below, sequenced in a study of blood T cell repertoires in COVID-19. Profiled with immunoSEQ multiplex PCR; TCRdb holds only in-frame clones, not every one. The sample has 100,000 to 120,000 clones; around 86% are singletons. Sequencing input: peripheral blood. These receptors were taken from a woman aged 65 to 85 with acute or convalescent COVID-19.

V is TRBV28 and J is TRBJ1-4; the D is unclear. V was trimmed by 3 bases and J by 8 bases, leaving 10 bases between them. The germline CDR1 and CDR2 sequences are MDHEN and SYDVKM. The CDR3 is 13 residues long. In DNA form, the CDR3 reads TGTGCCAGCAGTTTTGCGGGTGGGGAAAAACTGTTTTTT. Translated: CASSFAGGEKLFF. Together with reference TRBV28 and TRBJ1-4, the CDR3 gives the full variable domain: DVKVTQSSRYLVKRTGEKVFLECVQDMDHENMFWYRQDPGLGLRLIYFSYDVKMKEKGDIPEGYSVSREKKERFSLILESASTNQTSMYLCASSFAGGEKLFFGSGTQLSVL.

The chain links TRBV20-1 to TRBJ2-1; possible D gene TRBD2, 5 bases. Per germline, CDR1 DFQATT and CDR2 SNEGSKA (reference sequence). This CDR3 region has 11 residues. With 6 bases removed from V and 6 bases from J, the gap between germline ends came to 9 bases. The CDR3 is CSAARGNEQFF. For the CDR3, the DNA is TGCAGTGCCGCCCGGGGCAATGAGCAGTTCTTC.

The CDR3 DNA reads as TGTGCCAGCAGCCTGCAGACAGGGGACTATGGCTACACCTTC. It translates to CASSLQTGDYGYTF. The rearrangement links TRBV11-2 to TRBJ1-2; 8 nucleotides align to TRBD1. The CDR3 covers 14 residues. V shed 5 bases, J shed 3 bases, and the junction held 5 bases outside the gene matches. Per the germline V gene, CDR1 is SGHAT and CDR2 is FQNNGV. The full variable domain, completed using reference TRBV11-2 and TRBJ1-2, is EAGVAQSPRYKIIEKRQSVAFWCNPISGHATLYWYQQILGQGPKLLIQFQNNGVVDDSQLPKDRFSAERLKGVDSTLKIQPAKLEDSAVYLCASSLQTGDYGYTFGSGTRLTVV.

The gene calls are TRBV28 and TRBJ2-7; 14 bases are shared with TRBD2. Losses at the gene ends were 1 base for V and 5 bases for J; bases not matched to a gene: 10. This CDR3 comprises 18 residues. Per the germline V gene, CDR1 is MDHEN and CDR2 is SYDVKM. The CDR3 loop is CASSLYGTSGRFRHEQYF. The CDR3, as DNA: TGTGCCAGCAGTTTATACGGGACTAGCGGGAGATTTAGGCACGAGCAGTACTTC. Full variable domain (missing parts from reference TRBV28 and TRBJ2-7): DVKVTQSSRYLVKRTGEKVFLECVQDMDHENMFWYRQDPGLGLRLIYFSYDVKMKEKGDIPEGYSVSREKKERFSLILESASTNQTSMYLCASSLYGTSGRFRHEQYFGPGTRLTVT.

The chain links TRBV19 to TRBJ1-1; D not certain. V lost 7 bases and J lost 4, with 13 bases in between. CDR1 and CDR2 (germline): LNHDA, SQIVND (reference sequence). The CDR3 spans 13 residues. The CDR3 DNA is TGTGCCAGTAATCGGGCAGAGGGCACTGAAGCTTTCTTT. This sequence encodes CASNRAEGTEAFF.

V and J are TRBV28 and TRBJ1-2; weak D call: TRBD1 (6 bases). Germline V CDR1 and CDR2: MDHEN, SYDVKM. Trimming pared 7 bases from V and 1 base from J, leaving 13 bases between. CDR3 length: 14 amino acids. CDR3 protein: CASNSGEGNYGYTF. The CDR3 nucleotides are TGTGCCAGCAACTCAGGGGAGGGTAACTATGGCTACACCTTC.

This chain links TRBV7-3 with TRBJ2-2, with 8 bases aligning to TRBD1. With V trimmed by 5 bases and J by 7 bases, 9 bases remained unmatched. CDR1 SGHTA and CDR2 FQGTGA come from the germline V gene. CDR3 size: 15 residues. DNA for the CDR3: TGTGCCAGCAGCCCTGGACAGGGAAGGCACGGGGAGCTGTTTTTT. Residues: CASSPGQGRHGELFF.

The chain employs TRBV10-2 and TRBJ1-5; D possibly corresponds to TRBD1 (6 bases). The length of the CDR3 is 16 residues. Trimming took 2 bases from V and 3 from J, leaving 14 bases between them. Germline lookup yields CDR1 WSHSY and CDR2 SAAADI. The CDR3 spells CASSEGEGGLNQPQHF. In nucleotides, the CDR3 is TGCGCCAGCAGTGAGGGGGAGGGGGGGCTCAATCAGCCCCAGCATTTT.

The chain couples TRBV7-3 to TRBJ2-5, with D perhaps matching TRBD2 (6 bases). The CDR3 runs to 13 residues. Germline CDR1 is SGHTA and CDR2 is FQGTGA. Trimming left V 3 bases short and J 3 bases short, with 8 bases between. CDR3 in amino acids: CASSFREKETQYF. The CDR3 nucleotides are TGTGCCAGCAGCTTTCGGGAGAAAGAGACCCAGTACTTC. Together with reference TRBV7-3 and TRBJ2-5, the CDR3 gives the full variable domain: GAGVSQTPSNKVTEKGKYVELRCDPISGHTALYWYRQSLGQGPEFLIYFQGTGAADDSGLPNDRFFAVRPEGSVSTLKIQRTERGDSAVYLCASSFREKETQYFGPGTRLLVL.

The chain has TRBV3-1 (or the pseudogene TRBV3-2) and TRBJ2-2, with TRBD1 matching 10 bases. The CDR3 is 16 amino acids. With 5 bases clipped from V and 3 bases from J, the junction kept 6 bases outside the gene matches. The germline CDR1 and CDR2 sequences are LGHDT and YNNKEL (reference sequence). CDR3 sequence reads: CASSSGQGRYTGELFF. CDR3 bases: TGTGCCAGCAGCTCGGGACAGGGGCGTTACACCGGGGAGCTGTTTTTT.

The V call is TRBV5-1, the J call TRBJ2-5, with D possibly being TRBD2 (7 bases). The CDR3 length is 18 residues. The germline CDR1 and CDR2 sequences are SGHRS and YFSETQ. The germline V and J ends were trimmed by 3 bases and 0 bases, with 21 bases remaining between them. CDR3 loop: CASSSGTAGARYQETQYF. The CDR3 DNA reads as TGCGCCAGCAGCTCGGGGACCGCGGGGGCCCGGTACCAAGAGACCCAGTACTTC.

The chain employs TRBV5-1 and TRBJ1-2; tentative D call: TRBD1 (5 bases). The V gene lost 7 bases and the J gene lost 4 bases, with 11 bases spanning the gap. This CDR3 has 12 amino acids. Germline values: CDR1 SGHRS, CDR2 YFSETQ. The CDR3 sequence: CASGPGGYGYTF. The CDR3 nucleotides are TGCGCCAGCGGCCCGGGGGGCTATGGCTACACCTTC. Filled out from reference TRBV5-1 and TRBJ1-2, the complete variable domain reads KAGVTQTPRYLIKTRGQQVTLSCSPISGHRSVSWYQQTPGQGLQFLFEYFSETQRNKGNFPGRFSGRQFSNSRSEMNVSTLELGDSALYLCASGPGGYGYTFGSGTRLTVV.

The chain has TRBV24-1 and TRBJ2-5; 10 bases are shared with TRBD1. The CDR3 contains 14 residues. Germline trimming cut 5 bases from V and 5 bases from J; bases unmatched to any gene: 4. The V gene's germline CDR1 is KGHDR and CDR2 SFDVKD. The CDR3 nucleotides read TGTGCCACCAGTGCTCGGGACAGGGGTGAGACCCAGTACTTC. Its translation is CATSARDRGETQYF.

This chain connects TRBV28 to TRBJ2-5; no clear D. CDR1 is MDHEN and CDR2 is SYDVKM in the germline V gene. The CDR3 covers 15 residues. Trimming took off 2 bases at V and 5 bases at J, with 15 bases between the two ends. The CDR3 DNA sequence: TGTGCCAGCAGTTTAGGTTTCGGCGGAGTGGAGACCCAGTACTTC. As protein: CASSLGFGGVETQYF.

The J gene is TRBJ1-2, the V gene TRBV6-5, with 9 bases aligning to TRBD1. Germline V lookup: CDR1 MNHEY, CDR2 SVGAGI. CDR3 length equals 15 residues. J gave up 4 bases and V 6 bases, and 9 bases lay outside the gene matches. In DNA form, the CDR3 reads TGTGCCAGCAGCAGGACAGGGGCGGTCGGCTATGGCTACACCTTC. The encoded protein is CASSRTGAVGYGYTF.

The rearrangement links TRBV27 to TRBJ2-7; D may be TRBD1 (6 bases). Germline loops: CDR1 MNHEY, CDR2 SMNVEV (reference sequence). The V end was cut by 2 bases, the J end by 2 bases, with 10 bases between. This CDR3 contains 14 residues. In DNA form, the CDR3 reads TGTGCCAGCAGTTTACAGGGGTCAGCCTACGAGCAGTACTTC. This translates into CASSLQGSAYEQYF.

V and J are TRBV19 and TRBJ2-2; TRBD2 is a possible D gene (6 bases). V dropped 6 bases and J dropped 4 bases, with 12 bases sitting between them. The CDR3 length is 14 residues. Germline V lookup: CDR1 LNHDA, CDR2 SQIVND (reference sequence). The DNA for the CDR3 is TGTGCCAGTAGGACTATGCGGGGCACCGGGGAGCTGTTTTTT. This encodes CASRTMRGTGELFF.

This chain uses TRBV3-1 (or the pseudogene TRBV3-2) with TRBJ2-7; 9 bases are shared with TRBD1. The CDR3 runs to 13 residues. Germline CDR1 LGHDT, CDR2 YNNKEL (reference sequence). The J segment lost 8 bases and the V segment lost 2 bases, leaving 4 bases of the junction unmatched. CDR3 sequence (DNA): TGTGCCAGCAGCCAACAAACAGGGGGCCAGCAGTACTTC. Amino acid sequence: CASSQQTGGQQYF.

The chain couples TRBV7-2 to TRBJ1-2, with unresolved D. Germline assignment: CDR1 SGHTA and CDR2 FQGNSA. V was cut by 1 base and J by 4 bases, with 19 bases left in between. This CDR3 comprises 17 residues. The CDR3 here is CASSLVVGRHRGYGYTF. The CDR3 DNA follows: TGTGCCAGCAGCTTAGTGGTAGGCAGACACCGGGGCTATGGCTACACCTTC.

The V and J genes are TRBV4-1 and TRBJ1-1; D gene uncertain. CDR1 is MGHRA and CDR2 is YSYEKL in the germline V gene. The CDR3 has 13 residues. The ends were cut back, 2 bases at V and 4 bases at J, with 8 bases in the middle. For the CDR3, the DNA is TGCGCCAGCAGCCAACAATTCGGCACTGAAGCTTTCTTT. This sequence encodes CASSQQFGTEAFF.

The chain is built from TRBV3-1 (or the pseudogene TRBV3-2) and TRBJ1-2; 7 bases are shared with TRBD1. The CDR3 totals 15 residues. Unmatched junction bases numbered 3, after V lost 0 bases and J lost 2 bases. CDR1 LGHDT and CDR2 YNNKEL come from the germline V gene (reference sequence). CDR3 protein: CASSQDSRGNYGYTF. CDR3 sequence (DNA): TGTGCCAGCAGCCAAGACTCCAGGGGGAACTATGGCTACACCTTC.

The chain carries TRBV16 and TRBJ2-5; no reliable D call. Trimming pared 0 bases from V and 2 bases from J, leaving 4 bases between. This CDR3 has 13 residues. Germline values: CDR1 KGHSY, CDR2 FQNENV. This CDR3 reads CASSQSRQETQYF. CDR3 nucleotide sequence: TGTGCCAGCAGCCAATCCAGACAAGAGACCCAGTACTTC.

The chain recombines TRBV5-1 with TRBJ1-1; D is unclear. The ends were cut back, 0 bases at V and 1 base at J, with 7 bases in the middle. The germline V gene has CDR1 SGHRS and CDR2 YFSETQ. The CDR3 sequence is 14 residues long. The CDR3 spells CASSLGPSNTEAFF. The CDR3 DNA follows: TGCGCCAGCAGCTTGGGTCCGTCGAACACTGAAGCTTTCTTT.

A few counts support this clone. The J gene is TRBJ1-2, the V gene TRBV29-1, with D tentatively TRBD1 (6 bases). The germline CDR1 and CDR2 sequences are SQVTM and ANQGSEA. There are 13 residues in the CDR3. The V gene lost 7 bases and the J gene lost 0 bases, with 12 bases spanning the gap. The CDR3 nucleotides read TGCAGCGCTACGACAGGAGCTAACTATGGCTACACCTTC. Translated: CSATTGANYGYTF.

The chain combines TRBV5-1 with TRBJ1-2; 10 nucleotides match TRBD1. Germline CDR1 SGHRS, CDR2 YFSETQ. V shed 0 bases, J shed 4 bases, and the junction held 9 bases outside the gene matches. The CDR3 extends over 17 amino acids. The CDR3 reads CASSLEGDRGYLYGYTF. The DNA for the CDR3 is TGCGCCAGCAGCTTGGAAGGGGACAGGGGTTATCTCTATGGCTACACCTTC.

The chain links TRBV11-3 to TRBJ2-5; 10 positions match TRBD1. Germline-derived CDR1 and CDR2 are SGHNT and YENEEA. J lost 4 bases, V lost 5 bases, and 13 bases had no gene match. The CDR3 contains 17 residues. The chain's CDR3 is CASSPGQGVALGETQYF. CDR3 bases: TGTGCCAGCAGCCCCGGACAGGGGGTGGCACTAGGAGAGACCCAGTACTTC.

The chain is built from TRBV4-2 and TRBJ2-1; 8 bases map to TRBD1. Germline V gives CDR1 LGHNA, CDR2 YNFKEQ. This CDR3 contains 21 residues. V shed 7 bases and J 12 bases; nucleotides not matched to a gene: 35. The CDR3 nucleotides read TGTGCCAGCACCCAGGACCACTTTGTCAGTGGCGGGACAGGCCTTTCCGGTGGGCAGTTCTTC. Protein: CASTQDHFVSGGTGLSGGQFF.

The rearrangement uses TRBV5-5 and TRBJ2-5, with a weak D call TRBD2 (5 bases). This CDR3 region has 14 residues. V was trimmed by 4 bases and J by 2 bases, leaving 12 bases between them. Germline CDR1 is SGHKS and CDR2 is YYEKEE (reference sequence). CDR3 in DNA: TGTGCCAGCAGCACTCCCGGGATTCAAGAGACCCAGTACTTC. Translation gives CASSTPGIQETQYF.

The J gene is TRBJ2-2, the V gene TRBV7-2, with D maybe TRBD2 (6 bases). Germline lookup yields CDR1 SGHTA and CDR2 FQGNSA. The V end was cut by 1 base, the J end by 2 bases, with 14 bases between. The CDR3 extends over 17 amino acids. CDR3 sequence (DNA): TGTGCCAGCAGCTTAGTCGTCCTAGCGCATAACACCGGGGAGCTGTTTTTT. Translation gives CASSLVVLAHNTGELFF. Based on the CDR3 plus reference TRBV7-2 and TRBJ2-2, the full variable domain is GAGVSQSPSNKVTEKGKDVELRCDPISGHTALYWYRQSLGQGLEFLIYFQGNSAPDKSGLPSDRFSAERTGGSVSTLTIQRTQQEDSAVYLCASSLVVLAHNTGELFFGEGSRLTVL.